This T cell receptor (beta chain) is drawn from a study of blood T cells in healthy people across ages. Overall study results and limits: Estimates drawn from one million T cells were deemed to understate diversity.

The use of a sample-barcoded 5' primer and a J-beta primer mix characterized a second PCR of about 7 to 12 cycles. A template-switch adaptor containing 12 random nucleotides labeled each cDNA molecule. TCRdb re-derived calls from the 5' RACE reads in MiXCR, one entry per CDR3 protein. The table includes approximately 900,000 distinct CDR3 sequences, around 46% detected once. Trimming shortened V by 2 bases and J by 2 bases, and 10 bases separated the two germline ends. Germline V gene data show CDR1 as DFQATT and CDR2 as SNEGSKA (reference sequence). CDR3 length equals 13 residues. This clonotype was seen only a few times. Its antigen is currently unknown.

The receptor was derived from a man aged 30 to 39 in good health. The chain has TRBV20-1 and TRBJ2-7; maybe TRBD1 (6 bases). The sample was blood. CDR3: CSARTDRTYEQYF. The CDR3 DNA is TGCAGTGCTAGAACGGACAGAACCTACGAGCAGTACTTC.